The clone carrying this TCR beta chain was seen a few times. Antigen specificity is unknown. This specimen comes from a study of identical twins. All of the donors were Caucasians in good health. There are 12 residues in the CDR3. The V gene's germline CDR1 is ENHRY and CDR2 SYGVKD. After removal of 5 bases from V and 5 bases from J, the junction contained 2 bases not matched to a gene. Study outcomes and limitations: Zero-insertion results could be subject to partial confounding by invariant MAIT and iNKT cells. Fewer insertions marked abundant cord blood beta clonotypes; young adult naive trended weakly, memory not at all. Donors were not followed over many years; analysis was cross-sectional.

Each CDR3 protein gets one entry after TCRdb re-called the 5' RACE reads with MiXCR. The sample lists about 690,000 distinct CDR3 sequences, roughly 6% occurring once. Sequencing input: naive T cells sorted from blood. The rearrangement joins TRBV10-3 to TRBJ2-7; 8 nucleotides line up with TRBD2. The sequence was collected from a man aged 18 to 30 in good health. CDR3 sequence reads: CAISSGSNEQYV. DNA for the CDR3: TGTGCCATCAGTAGCGGGAGTAACGAGCAGTACGTC.